The 15 T cell receptor beta chains given below trace back to one sample, sequenced in a study of shared clonotypes between healthy human individuals. Libraries were prepared by immunoSEQ multiplex PCR; TCRdb keeps only in-frame clonotypes and omits some of them. The sample has roughly 600,000 clones, nearly 98% seen once. Terminally differentiated effector memory CD45RA+ cells were left out of the naive CD8 fraction, which was CD45RO-negative and positively selected for CCR7. Sequenced material: naive CD8+ T cells sorted from blood. The receptors were gathered from a young man in good health.

The V call is TRBV11-2, the J call TRBJ2-7; tentatively, D is TRBD2 (5 bases). The V gene's germline CDR1 is SGHAT and CDR2 FQNNGV. The V end lost 5 bases, the J end lost 13 bases, and 18 bases lay between the germline ends. The CDR3 covers 12 residues. The CDR3 spells CASSPPGSANYF. CDR3 nucleotides: TGTGCCAGCAGCCCCCCGGGATCTGCGAATTACTTC.

The chain employs TRBV27 and TRBJ2-7; no definite D call. This CDR3 is 14 amino acids long. Germline V CDR1 and CDR2: MNHEY, SMNVEV (reference sequence). V shed 3 bases and J shed 1 base, with 10 bases lying between them. The CDR3 nucleotides are TGTGCCAGCAGTTTGGGGTTTTCGTCCTACGAGCAGTACTTC. Translating it yields CASSLGFSSYEQYF.

To note about this clone: This sample also contains other DNA sequences that code for the same CDR3. The V call is TRBV28, the J call TRBJ2-7; no firm D call. There are 12 residues in the CDR3. Germline V CDR1 and CDR2: MDHEN, SYDVKM. V was trimmed by 1 base and J by 3 bases, leaving 4 bases between them. The CDR3 DNA reads TGTGCCAGCAGTTTATACAGCTACGAGCAGTACTTC. As protein: CASSLYSYEQYF.

The J gene is TRBJ2-1, the V gene TRBV9; 11 bases map to TRBD2. The V segment lost 4 bases and the J segment 4 bases; nucleotides outside the gene matches: 7. There are 16 residues in the CDR3. Germline V gene lookup returns CDR1 SGDLS and CDR2 YYNGEE. In DNA, the CDR3 is TGTGCCAGCAGCCCAGGACTAGCGGGCGCTTACAATGAGCAGTTCTTC. Translating it yields CASSPGLAGAYNEQFF.

In the case of this clone: Mismatch with germline at one junction end may stem from a read error. DNA for the CDR3: TGTGCCAGCAGGGAAGTGGGACATCCTTTCGGGTACTACGAGCAGTACTTC. Its translation is CASREVGHPFGYYEQYF. The V and J genes are TRBV6-1 and TRBJ2-7, with D possibly being TRBD1 (6 bases). The CDR3 totals 17 residues. Germline lookup yields CDR1 MNHNS and CDR2 SASEGT.

This clone appeared once. The chain uses TRBV7-6 and TRBJ2-7; 11 bases line up with TRBD2. V was clipped by 5 bases and J by 2 bases; unmatched bases: 11. Germline values: CDR1 SGHVS, CDR2 FNYEAQ. This CDR3 is 17 amino acids long. Written as DNA, the CDR3 is TGTGCCAGCAGCCTGGATCCTAGCGGGAGGTTCCCCTACGAGCAGTACTTC. It yields the protein CASSLDPSGRFPYEQYF.

The chain is built from TRBV11-2 and TRBJ2-5; no clear D gene. V gave up 1 base and J gave up 7 bases, with 16 bases separating them. The germline V gene has CDR1 SGHAT and CDR2 FQNNGV. The CDR3 is made up of 15 amino acids. The CDR3 reads CASSLGIPDKVTQYF. In DNA, the CDR3 is TGTGCCAGCAGCTTAGGAATTCCAGATAAGGTGACCCAGTACTTC.

The count of this clone is one. The chain joins TRBV7-2 to TRBJ1-2; no definite D call. The germline V gene encodes CDR1 SGHTA and CDR2 FQGNSA. This CDR3 has 13 residues. Trimming removed 5 bases at V and 4 bases at J, with 11 bases between. The CDR3 DNA is TGTGCCAGCAGCCCCGCCGGGAGCTATGGCTACACCTTC. Residues: CASSPAGSYGYTF.

As concerns this clone: The same CDR3 can be traced to other DNA sequences in this sample. The chain uses TRBV5-1 and TRBJ2-7; TRBD1 matches 9 bases. Per the germline V gene, CDR1 is SGHRS and CDR2 is YFSETQ. The J segment lost 2 bases and the V segment lost 3 bases, leaving 6 bases of the junction unmatched. This CDR3 is 15 amino acids long. The CDR3 sequence is CASSSGQGVPYEQYF. The CDR3 nucleotides read TGCGCCAGCAGCTCGGGACAGGGAGTCCCCTACGAGCAGTACTTC.

This chain connects TRBV7-2 to TRBJ2-7; 7 bases match TRBD2. Germline V CDR1 and CDR2: SGHTA, FQGNSA. V gave up 3 bases and J gave up 3 bases; unmatched junction bases: 5. This CDR3 contains 14 residues. CDR3 protein: CASSFGPSGYEQYF. The CDR3 nucleotides are TGTGCCAGCAGCTTCGGTCCTAGCGGCTACGAGCAGTACTTC.

In regard to this clone: Other DNA sequences in this specimen translate into the identical CDR3. The chain couples TRBV28 to TRBJ1-1; D is unresolved. With 3 bases removed from V and 0 bases from J, the gap between germline ends came to 5 bases. This CDR3 region has 13 residues. The germline gives CDR1 MDHEN, CDR2 SYDVKM. The CDR3 protein is CASSLGMNTEAFF. CDR3 DNA sequence: TGTGCCAGCAGTTTGGGAATGAACACTGAAGCTTTCTTT.

The chain carries TRBV15 and TRBJ2-2; 7 bases are shared with TRBD2. The CDR3 is 17 residues long. Per the germline V gene, CDR1 is LNHNV and CDR2 is YYDKDF (reference sequence). The V and J ends lost 3 bases and 7 bases, in that order; junction bases with no gene match: 14. CDR3 sequence: CATSSGEGTVHGGELFF. The CDR3, as DNA: TGTGCCACCAGCAGTGGGGAGGGAACAGTCCACGGCGGGGAGCTGTTTTTT.

This clone has only one observation. The chain combines TRBV13 with TRBJ2-7; D remains unclear. Germline V lookup: CDR1 PRHDT, CDR2 FYEKMQ (reference sequence). The CDR3 runs 12 residues. V was shortened by 4 bases and J by 1 base, with 5 bases between the two germline ends. CDR3: CASSSQSYEQYF. The DNA for the CDR3 is TGTGCCAGCAGCTCTCAATCCTACGAGCAGTACTTC.

The V call is TRBV19, the J call TRBJ1-1; D not certain. This CDR3 has 13 residues. The germline CDR1 and CDR2 sequences are LNHDA and SQIVND (reference sequence). V dropped 6 bases and J dropped 1 base, with 9 bases sitting between them. CDR3 nucleotide sequence: TGTGCCAGTAGATCGGGGAAGAACACTGAAGCTTTCTTT. It specifies CASRSGKNTEAFF.

The rearrangement joins TRBV2 to TRBJ1-3; 8 bases align to TRBD1. Germline CDR1 and CDR2: SNHLY and FYNNEI. The CDR3 contains 12 residues. V dropped 6 bases and J dropped 8; count of bases not matched to a gene: 3. The CDR3 loop is CASRDRVDTIYF. The CDR3 DNA is TGTGCCAGCAGGGACAGGGTTGACACCATATATTTT.